Listed below are T cell receptor beta chains from one sample, sequenced in a study of control samples from healthy donors and cancer patients. Assay used: immunoSEQ multiplex PCR; TCRdb lists only in-frame clones, some missing. Among approximately 84,000 clones listed, more than 75% were seen once. The sample taken for sequencing was blood. These receptors were taken from a woman aged 55-70 years in good health. The CDR3 runs from the conserved cysteine through the conserved F or W. The D gene is left open where the match is weak. Rows may omit the clone size; those that give it use once, few, many or a size class.

J: TRBJ2-7
size: NA
V: TRBV24-1
D: TRBD2
CDR3: CATSDPRRGRDEQYF
DNA: TGTGCCACCAGTGATCCCCGGAGAGGGAGGGACGAGCAGTACTTC

J: TRBJ1-4
size: once
V: TRBV7-2
D: NA
CDR3: CASSFRAGDEKLFF
DNA: TGTGCCAGCAGCTTCCGGGCAGGGGATGAAAAACTGTTTTTT

J: TRBJ1-4
size: few
V: TRBV15
D: NA
CDR3: CATSQGPSNEKLFF
DNA: TGTGCCACCAGCCAAGGACCTTCTAATGAAAAACTGTTTTTT

J: TRBJ2-7
size: NA
V: TRBV2
D: TRBD1
CDR3: CASSELRTGRPYEQYF
DNA: TGTGCCAGCAGTGAACTCCGGACAGGGCGACCCTACGAGCAGTACTTC

J: TRBJ2-2
size: few
V: TRBV29-1
D: TRBD2
CDR3: CSVGSSGRTGELFF
DNA: TGCAGCGTTGGGAGTAGCGGGAGGACCGGGGAGCTGTTTTTT

J: TRBJ1-2
size: NA
V: TRBV4-1
D: NA
CDR3: CASSQDPGNDYGYTF
DNA: TGCGCCAGCAGCCAAGATCCAGGGAACGACTATGGCTACACCTTC

J: TRBJ1-1
size: NA
V: TRBV9
D: NA
CDR3: CASSTSTGRTEAFF
DNA: TGTGCCAGCAGCACGTCAACAGGGAGGACTGAAGCTTTCTTT

J: TRBJ1-2
size: NA
V: TRBV12-5
D: NA
CDR3: CASGLSGANYGYTF
DNA: TGTGCTAGTGGTTTGTCTGGAGCTAACTATGGCTACACCTTC

J: TRBJ2-3
size: NA
V: TRBV5-1
D: TRBD2
CDR3: CASSLVGRGGVDTQYF
DNA: TGCGCCAGCAGCTTGGTAGGGCGGGGGGGCGTAGATACGCAGTATTTT

J: TRBJ2-1
size: NA
V: TRBV4-1
D: TRBD2
CDR3: CASSQSGTSVYNEQFF
DNA: TGCGCCAGCAGCCAATCAGGCACTAGCGTCTACAATGAGCAGTTCTTC